This T cell receptor beta chain was recorded in a study of beta chain features in type 1 diabetes. CD4+ naive, central memory, regulatory and stem cell-like memory cells were sorted via CD45RO/CCR7/CD25/CD127/CD95/CD27. The study reverse transcribed the entire isolated RNA, so it sequenced expressed TCRB transcripts. Produced via immunoSEQ multiplex PCR; TCRdb's table is partial and in-frame only. The sample includes over 700,000 clones, about 17% seen only once; the top ten take around 0.02%. The CDR3 contains 16 residues. Per germline, CDR1 MGHDK and CDR2 SYGVNS. V lost 4 bases to trimming and J lost 1 base; unmatched junction nucleotides: 9. Worth noting for this clone: Its antigen is undetermined.

Broader study findings: In every one of the four CD4+ subsets, TCRB CDR3s were moderately but significantly shorter in Type 1 diabetes patients. In type 1 diabetes patients, VDJ junctions had fewer insertions; deletions at these junctions were more frequent. Comparison showed that naive, central memory and Treg TCRB repertoires appeared more similar among patients than among healthy donors.

Source material: naive CD4+ T cells from blood. V usage is TRBV25-1 and J usage is TRBJ2-7, with 8 bases lining up with TRBD1. The TCR originated in a woman in her late teens or twenties in good health. CDR3 region: CASSGPGGPLSYEQYF. CDR3 in DNA: TGTGCCAGCAGTGGGCCAGGGGGCCCCCTATCCTACGAGCAGTACTTC.